This TCR beta chain was retrieved from a study of regulatory T cells in long-lasting Graves disease. As for time point: persistent/refractory GD, antithyroid drugs over 5 years with positive TRAb. Preparation of the TCR library used RNA extracted from PBMCs. This clonotype was seen a handful of times. The CDR3 extends over 15 amino acids. Germline V gene sequence: CDR1 MNHEY, CDR2 SVGEGT. Trimming removed 9 bases from V and 2 bases from J, with 17 bases in between. Arm-PCR with iRepertoire HTBI primers amplified the CDR3 regions for these TCR beta libraries. Each CDR3 protein gets one entry after TCRdb re-called the multiplex PCR reads with MiXCR. The profile shows 400,000 to 500,000 distinct CDR3 sequences, around 20% of them singletons.

This sequence was found in a female donor with Graves disease. The V gene is TRBV6-2 or TRBV6-3, the J gene TRBJ1-5; perhaps TRBD1 as D (5 bases). Sequenced here: peripheral blood mononuclear cells (PBMCs), sampled when the disease was refractory, from a patient treated with antithyroid drugs. The CDR3 DNA sequence: TGTGCCAGTCACTATGGCGGGGGTGGCAATCAGCCCCAGCATTTT. Translated, it gives CASHYGGGGNQPQHF.